This T cell receptor beta chain was sequenced during a study of blood T cells in healthy people across ages. General observations from the study: Estimates of diversity drawn from one million T cells were considered underestimates. Any conclusive comparison of naive versus antigen-experienced cells was prevented by using unsorted PBMCs.

PCR was performed a second time for 7 to 11 cycles using a sample-barcoded 5' primer and a J-beta primer mix. From the 5' RACE reads, TCRdb called clonotypes with MiXCR, one entry per CDR3 protein. The data hold around 600,000 distinct CDR3 sequences, with around 50% observed a single time. As to this clonotype: Its target is unknown.

The clonotype was recovered from a man older than 75 in good health. Sequences were obtained from blood.

This CDR3 is CSAGDRGADSPQHF. The CDR3 DNA reads as TGCAGTGCTGGGGACAGGGGAGCTGATTCGCCCCAGCATTTT. The J gene is TRBJ1-5, the V gene TRBV20-1, with 10 bases matching TRBD1. CDR1 and CDR2 (germline): DFQATT, SNEGSKA (reference sequence). The J segment lost 9 bases and the V segment lost 5 bases, leaving 10 bases of the junction unmatched. This CDR3 is 14 amino acids long.